The 21 T cell receptor beta chains listed next were all sequenced from one sample in a study of human thymus T cells. Measured with immunoSEQ multiplex PCR; TCRdb has only the in-frame clones, and not every one. The sample records around 130,000 clones, just under 95% being singletons. In corrective heart surgery, resections were taken, and these provided the thymus tissue. The sequencing input was thymus tissue. The receptors were gathered from a boy younger than two with a congenital heart defect but otherwise immunologically healthy.

The rearrangement joins TRBV5-8 to TRBJ2-3; D may be TRBD2 (5 bases). This CDR3 comprises 14 residues. Germline V gene sequence: CDR1 SGHTS, CDR2 YDEGEE. V was trimmed by 4 bases and J by 0 bases, leaving 9 bases between them. CDR3 coding DNA: TGTGCCAGCAGCGGTCGGACTAGCACAGATACGCAGTATTTT. It specifies CASSGRTSTDTQYF.

This clone was seen only once. The J gene is TRBJ1-1, the V gene TRBV9; 10 nucleotides match TRBD1. Germline-derived CDR1 and CDR2 are SGDLS and YYNGEE. J gave up 0 bases and V 3 bases, and 8 bases lay outside the gene matches. This CDR3 region has 17 residues. This CDR3 is CASSAKMDRGMNTEAFF. Here the CDR3 DNA reads TGTGCCAGCAGCGCTAAGATGGACAGGGGGATGAACACTGAAGCTTTCTTT.

The chain combines TRBV5-1 with TRBJ2-5, with a tentative D call TRBD1 (5 bases). The CDR3 covers 15 residues. Between the trimmed V and J ends, which lost 4 bases and 5 bases, there was a span of 18 bases. Germline CDR1 and CDR2: SGHRS and YFSETQ. CDR3 nucleotide sequence: TGCGCCAGCAGCCAGCAGGGTGTCTCCGGGGAGACCCAGTACTTC. Residues: CASSQQGVSGETQYF. Full variable domain (rest looked up from reference TRBV5-1 and TRBJ2-5): KAGVTQTPRYLIKTRGQQVTLSCSPISGHRSVSWYQQTPGQGLQFLFEYFSETQRNKGNFPGRFSGRQFSNSRSEMNVSTLELGDSALYLCASSQQGVSGETQYFGPGTRLLVL.

The J gene is TRBJ1-6, the V gene TRBV11-2, with TRBD1 as a possible D gene (5 bases). This CDR3 spans 18 amino acids. Germline V lookup: CDR1 SGHAT, CDR2 FQNNGV. The V end lost 5 bases, the J end lost 4 bases, and 21 bases lay between the germline ends. The CDR3 DNA is TGTGCCAGCAGCAACAGCCGACAGAAACCAACTTATAATTCACCCCTCCACTTT. Protein product: CASSNSRQKPTYNSPLHF. The full variable domain, rest sourced from reference TRBV11-2 and TRBJ1-6, is EAGVAQSPRYKIIEKRQSVAFWCNPISGHATLYWYQQILGQGPKLLIQFQNNGVVDDSQLPKDRFSAERLKGVDSTLKIQPAKLEDSAVYLCASSNSRQKPTYNSPLHFGNGTRLTVT.

This chain uses TRBV7-9 with TRBJ1-3; D unclear. V lost 5 bases to trimming and J lost 0 bases, with 8 bases between them. The CDR3 runs to 14 residues. Germline values: CDR1 SEHNR, CDR2 FQNEAQ (reference sequence). Here the CDR3 DNA reads TGTGCCAGCAGCCCGCGGGGCTCTGGAAACACCATATATTTT. Encoded protein: CASSPRGSGNTIYF.

The chain is built from TRBV7-9 and TRBJ2-2; D is possibly TRBD1 (5 bases). The CDR3 runs to 18 residues. Germline V gene data show CDR1 as SEHNR and CDR2 as FQNEAQ (reference sequence). The germline V and J ends were trimmed by 5 bases and 0 bases, with 19 bases remaining between them. The CDR3 loop reads CASSQTVRQTSNTGELFF. Written as DNA, the CDR3 is TGTGCCAGCAGCCAAACTGTGAGACAGACATCGAACACCGGGGAGCTGTTTTTT.

V and J are TRBV25-1 and TRBJ1-2; D remains unclear. CDR1 MGHDK and CDR2 SYGVNS come from the germline V gene. The V end was cut by 9 bases, the J end by 4 bases, with 15 bases between. This CDR3 contains 13 residues. CDR3 nucleotide sequence: TGTGCCAGTAGAGCTCGGGGAGTCTATGGCTACACCTTC. It encodes CASRARGVYGYTF.

V is TRBV5-1 and J is TRBJ2-5; D is possibly TRBD2 (5 bases). This CDR3 comprises 17 residues. V dropped 5 bases and J dropped 5 bases, with 25 bases sitting between them. Germline CDR1 is SGHRS and CDR2 is YFSETQ. The CDR3: CASRPPPGPAREETQYF. The CDR3 bases are TGCGCCAGCAGACCACCTCCGGGCCCAGCAAGGGAGGAGACCCAGTACTTC.

This clone was counted a single time. The J gene is TRBJ1-4, the V gene TRBV5-3; 11 nucleotides align to TRBD1. TRBV5-3 is annotated as an ORF whose role is uncertain. The J segment lost 6 bases and the V segment lost 7 bases, leaving 8 bases of the junction unmatched. The CDR3 runs 15 residues. CDR3 in amino acids: CARREQDRGHEKLFF. Here the CDR3 DNA reads TGTGCCAGACGGGAACAGGACAGGGGGCATGAAAAACTGTTTTTT.

This sequence joins TRBV5-4 and TRBJ2-5; D gene uncertain. Trimming removed 7 bases from V and 0 bases from J, with 4 bases in between. The CDR3 runs 11 residues. Germline CDR1 reads SGHNT; CDR2 reads YYREEE (reference sequence). DNA of the CDR3: TGTGCCAGCGGGGACCAAGAGACCCAGTACTTC. This sequence encodes CASGDQETQYF. Supplemented by reference TRBV5-4 and TRBJ2-5, the full variable domain reads ETGVTQSPTHLIKTRGQQVTLRCSSQSGHNTVSWYQQALGQGPQFIFQYYREEENGRGNFPPRFSGLQFPNYSSELNVNALELDDSALYLCASGDQETQYFGPGTRLLVL.

This chain links TRBV27 with TRBJ2-5; the match to TRBD1 covers 11 bases. Judging by the DNA end, TRBJ2-7 fits better; the J call may be wrong. The CDR3 covers 18 residues. The germline V gene encodes CDR1 MNHEY and CDR2 SMNVEV (reference sequence). CDR3 sequence reads: CASSSLDRGRPPSYEQYF. CDR3 coding DNA: TGTGCCAGCAGTTCTTTGGACAGGGGGCGACCCCCCTCCTACGAGCAGTACTTC.

This rearrangement joins TRBV5-1 to TRBJ2-6; D ambiguous. The germline V and J ends were trimmed by 0 bases and 0 bases, with 7 bases remaining between them. This CDR3 has 16 amino acids. Germline V gene data show CDR1 as SGHRS and CDR2 as YFSETQ. CDR3: CASSLAPGSGANVLTF. The CDR3 DNA follows: TGCGCCAGCAGCTTGGCCCCAGGCTCTGGGGCCAACGTCCTGACTTTC.

The rearrangement joins TRBV4-2 to TRBJ2-5; no definite D call. V gave up 1 base and J gave up 1 base, with 10 bases separating them. This CDR3 is built from 15 residues. Germline V gene data show CDR1 as LGHNA and CDR2 as YNFKEQ. CDR3 sequence: CASSQAGPPQETQYF. The CDR3 DNA sequence: TGTGCCAGCAGCCAAGCAGGTCCACCCCAAGAGACCCAGTACTTC.

The CDR3 region has the DNA TGCGCCAGCAGCCAAGACTCCAATGAGCAGTTCTTC. Residues: CASSQDSNEQFF. This chain links TRBV4-1 with TRBJ2-1; D is unresolved. CDR3 length equals 12 residues. Deletions cut 0 bases from V and 6 bases from J, with 3 bases between. Germline V gives CDR1 MGHRA, CDR2 YSYEKL.

This sequence joins TRBV7-2 and TRBJ2-3; D unclear. The CDR3 is 13 residues long. The germline gives CDR1 SGHTA, CDR2 FQGNSA. Trimming took 2 bases from V and 1 from J, leaving 4 bases between them. The CDR3 loop reads CASSLQGTDTQYF. CDR3 nucleotides: TGTGCCAGCAGCTTACAGGGCACAGATACGCAGTATTTT.

This rearrangement joins TRBV25-1 to TRBJ1-2; a weak D match, TRBD1 (5 bases). This CDR3 contains 14 residues. Trimming cost V 4 bases and J 7 bases, with 16 bases left between them. Germline V CDR1 and CDR2: MGHDK, SYGVNS. The CDR3 region is CASSARTKRGGYTF. The CDR3 nucleotides read TGTGCCAGCAGTGCTCGGACAAAACGGGGTGGCTACACCTTC.

The chain is built from TRBV11-2 and TRBJ2-7; D is perhaps TRBD2 (5 bases). Germline V gene data show CDR1 as SGHAT and CDR2 as FQNNGV. The V and J ends lost 0 bases and 6 bases respectively, with 9 bases between them. The CDR3 is made up of 13 amino acids. This CDR3 is CASSLEAGGEQYF. CDR3 in DNA: TGTGCCAGCAGCTTAGAAGCCGGAGGCGAGCAGTACTTC.

The J gene is TRBJ1-6, the V gene TRBV30; 7 bases are a match to TRBD1. CDR1 GTSNPN and CDR2 SVGIG come from the germline V gene (reference sequence). Losses at the gene ends were 5 bases for V and 10 bases for J; bases not matched to a gene: 8. CDR3 length equals 13 residues. CDR3 region: CAWDREDLSPLHF. CDR3 bases: TGTGCCTGGGACAGGGAGGATTTGTCACCCCTCCACTTT.

V usage is TRBV11-1 and J usage is TRBJ2-7; perhaps TRBD2 as D (5 bases). Trimming cost V 3 bases and J 7 bases, with 10 bases left between them. Germline values: CDR1 SGHAT, CDR2 FQDESV (reference sequence). There are 12 residues in the CDR3. CDR3 loop: CASSLGWREQYF. DNA of the CDR3: TGTGCCAGCAGCTTGGGATGGAGGGAGCAGTACTTC.

The J gene is TRBJ1-5, the V gene TRBV4-1; possibly TRBD1 for D (6 bases). Germline V gives CDR1 MGHRA, CDR2 YSYEKL. CDR3 size: 18 residues. V was pared by 0 bases and J by 0 bases, with 15 bases between. CDR3 DNA: TGCGCCAGCAGCCAAGATAGACAGGTTGGAAATAGCAATCAGCCCCAGCATTTT. Translating it yields CASSQDRQVGNSNQPQHF.

The chain recombines TRBV19 with TRBJ1-1, with D possibly being TRBD1 (5 bases). From germline, CDR1 is LNHDA and CDR2 SQIVND (reference sequence). Trimming shortened V by 5 bases and J by 8 bases, and 21 bases separated the two germline ends. This CDR3 region has 15 residues. The chain's CDR3 is CASSCIGAPGEEAFF. As DNA, the CDR3 is TGTGCCAGTAGTTGTATAGGGGCCCCCGGCGAGGAAGCTTTCTTT.